This is a list of T cell receptor beta chains from one sample in a study of human T cells and chemical hapten exposure. TCRdb recomputed calls from the RACE reads with MiXCR, one row per CDR3 protein. In the table there are approximately 370,000 distinct CDR3 sequences, 5.5% of which are singletons. This specimen was whole blood, taken in connection with sensitization to the hapten diphenylcyclopropenone (DPC). These receptors originate from a woman younger than 30 with alopecia areata. Some clones in this sample may be carry-over from other donors' samples. Both conserved end residues are part of each CDR3. A D gene is named only where the DNA matches it firmly. Clone size is not always given. Where it is, it says once, few, many or a class for expanded clones.

TRBJ1-1	few	TRBV7-2	.	CASSSGEGEAFF	TGTGCCAGCAGCTCAGGGGAGGGTGAAGCTTTCTTT
TRBJ1-5	.	TRBV6-5	.	CASSSAPGVRQPQHF	TGTGCCAGCAGTTCCGCCCCAGGGGTAAGACAGCCCCAGCATTTT
TRBJ1-1	many	TRBV13	TRBD1	CASSSLGGDLNTEAFF	TGTGCCAGCAGCTCTCTAGGGGGCGATTTGAACACTGAAGCTTTCTTT
TRBJ2-7	.	TRBV18	.	CASSPYTGNEQYF	TGTGCCAGCTCACCCTATACAGGGAATGAGCAGTACTTC
TRBJ1-6	few	TRBV7-2	.	CASSLLRSPLHF	TGTGCCAGCAGCTTGCTGCGGTCACCCCTCCACTTT
TRBJ2-2	.	TRBV7-3	TRBD1	CASRAGTGMTGELFF	TGTGCCAGCAGAGCCGGGACAGGGATGACCGGGGAGCTGTTTTTT
TRBJ1-1	many	TRBV6-1	.	CASSKGTTITSEAFF	TGTGCCAGCAGTAAAGGGACAACCATTACCTCTGAAGCTTTCTTT
TRBJ2-3	.	TRBV12-3/TRBV12-4	TRBD2	CASSRTSGYTDTQYF	TGTGCCAGCAGCCGAACTAGCGGATACACAGATACGCAGTATTTT
TRBJ1-2	many	TRBV10-3	.	CATLNSRSSNYGYTF	TGTGCCACCCTTAATTCGAGATCGAGTAACTATGGCTACACCTTC
TRBJ1-2	many	TRBV28	.	CASRSGTPYGYTF	TGTGCCAGCAGGTCCGGGACTCCCTATGGCTACACCTTC
TRBJ1-1	many	TRBV7-8	.	CASSFSGQPNTEAFF	TGTGCCAGCAGCTTCAGCGGACAGCCGAACACTGAAGCTTTCTTT
TRBJ2-3	few	TRBV9	.	CASSPTPLGDTQYF	TGTGCCAGCAGCCCAACCCCCCTTGGAGATACGCAGTATTTT
TRBJ2-5	.	TRBV7-2	TRBD1	CASSTGTGPQETQYF	TGTGCCAGCAGCACCGGGACAGGGCCTCAAGAGACCCAGTACTTC
TRBJ2-3	few	TRBV20-1	.	CSARGVLGTDTQYF	TGCAGTGCTAGAGGCGTACTGGGCACAGATACGCAGTATTTT
TRBJ1-4	.	TRBV6-2/TRBV6-3	TRBD1	CASTIDGTAHEKLFF	TGTGCCAGCACTATCGACGGGACAGCTCATGAAAAACTGTTTTTT
TRBJ1-1	many	TRBV6-5	.	CASSSSRGTEAFF	TGTGCCAGCAGTTCCTCGCGGGGGACTGAAGCTTTCTTT
TRBJ2-3	.	TRBV20-1	TRBD2	CSESSGGVTDTQYF	TGCAGTGAGTCTAGCGGGGGGGTGACAGATACGCAGTATTTT
TRBJ2-1	few	TRBV11-3	.	CASSSHPRVDNEQFF	TGTGCCAGCAGCTCCCACCCCCGAGTGGACAATGAGCAGTTCTTC
TRBJ2-1	.	TRBV6-2/TRBV6-3	.	CASRKNRATSSYNEQFF	TGTGCCAGCAGGAAGAACCGGGCCACTTCGTCCTACAATGAGCAGTTCTTC
TRBJ2-7	.	TRBV6-6	.	CASRPGRYEQYF	TGTGCCAGTAGGCCCGGCCGGTACGAGCAGTACTTC
TRBJ2-3	.	TRBV6-5	.	CASSSNYITKDTQYF	TGTGCCAGCAGTTCCAATTACATTACAAAAGATACGCAGTATTTT
TRBJ1-3	few	TRBV5-1	.	CASSYGDGNTIYF	TGCGCCAGCAGCTATGGGGATGGAAACACCATATATTTT